The sequence of this T cell receptor beta chain was determined in a study of blood T cell repertoires in COVID-19. Study in general: The study drew acute and convalescent COVID-19 samples from the United States, Italy and Spain.

The germline CDR1 and CDR2 sequences are SGHDN and FVKESK. The trim removed 3 bases at V and 3 bases at J, leaving 5 bases unmatched. The CDR3 sequence is 15 residues long. Profiling relied on immunoSEQ multiplex PCR, and the TCRdb table lists in-frame clones only, not all of them. The sample has tens of thousands of clones; 80% to 90% are singletons. This clone was seen only a few times. The source of this sequence is a human donor with active COVID-19. The donor label of this sample is uncertain. The specimen was peripheral blood. The chain combines TRBV14 with TRBJ2-7; 10 bases are a match to TRBD2. The CDR3 nucleotides are TGTGCCAGCAGCCAGCGGGCTAGCGGGAGCTACGAGCAGTACTTC. As protein: CASSQRASGSYEQYF.